This T cell receptor beta chain was retrieved from a study of post-analysis software for immune sequencing data. Study results and limitations: There was significantly lower normalized Chao1 diversity in multiple sclerosis patients than in controls. TRBV5-6, TRBV5-1 and TRBV20-1 were among a few TRBV segments more frequent in patients than controls.

Trimming pared 3 bases from V and 4 bases from J, leaving 13 bases between. CDR3 length equals 14 residues. Germline CDR1 SQVTM, CDR2 ANQGSEA. In its sample, this clonotype was seen a few times. Its antigen is not known. Unique molecular identifiers were carried by the TCR beta cDNA libraries. Each CDR3 protein gets one entry after TCRdb re-called the PCR reads with MiXCR. The sample holds about 810,000 distinct CDR3 sequences, roughly 50% seen once. V and J are TRBV29-1 and TRBJ2-1; tentatively, D is TRBD1 or TRBD2 (5 bases each). The receptor was isolated from a girl aged 10 to 17 with multiple sclerosis. Source material: blood. In nucleotides, the CDR3 is TGCAGCGTTGACGAAACGGGGACGTACAATGAGCAGTTCTTC. Amino acid sequence: CSVDETGTYNEQFF.